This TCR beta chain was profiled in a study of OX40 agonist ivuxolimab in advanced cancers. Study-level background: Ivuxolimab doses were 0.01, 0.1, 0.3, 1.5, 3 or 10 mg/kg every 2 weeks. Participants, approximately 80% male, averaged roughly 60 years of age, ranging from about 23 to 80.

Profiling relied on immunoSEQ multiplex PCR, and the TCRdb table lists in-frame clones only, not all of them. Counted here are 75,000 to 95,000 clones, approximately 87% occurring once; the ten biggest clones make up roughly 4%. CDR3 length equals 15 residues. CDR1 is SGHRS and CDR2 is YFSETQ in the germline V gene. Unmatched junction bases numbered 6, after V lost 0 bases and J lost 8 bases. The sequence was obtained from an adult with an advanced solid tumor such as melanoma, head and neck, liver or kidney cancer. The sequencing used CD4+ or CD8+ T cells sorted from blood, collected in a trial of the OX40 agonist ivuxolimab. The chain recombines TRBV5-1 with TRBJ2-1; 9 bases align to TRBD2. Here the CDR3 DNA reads TGCGCCAGCAGCTTGGCTGCTAGCGGGATAGATGAGCAGTTCTTC. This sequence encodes CASSLAASGIDEQFF.